This is a list of T cell receptor beta chains from one sample in a study of blood T cell repertoires in COVID-19. Libraries were prepared by immunoSEQ multiplex PCR; TCRdb keeps only in-frame clonotypes and omits some of them. The sample lists 30,000 to 45,000 clones, 80% to 90% occurring once. Sample: peripheral blood. The receptors were gathered from a human donor in a cohort sampled during active COVID-19. CDR3s include the opening cysteine and the closing phenylalanine or tryptophan. D genes are given only for firm matches.

D,V,J,CDR3,DNA
TRBD2,TRBV6-1,TRBJ2-5,CASSERRLAGHQETQYF,TGTGCCAGCAGTGAGCGACGACTAGCGGGGCACCAAGAGACCCAGTACTTC
TRBD2,TRBV2,TRBJ2-3,CASKYQRAGMDTQYF,TGTGCCAGCAAGTATCAGCGAGCGGGGATGGATACGCAGTATTTT
.,TRBV18,TRBJ2-7,CASSPRHGSYEQYF,TGTGCCAGCTCACCGCGACACGGCTCCTACGAGCAGTACTTC
TRBD1,TRBV5-5,TRBJ2-7,CASSPRDRAYEQYF,TGTGCCAGCAGCCCTAGGGACAGGGCCTACGAGCAGTACTTC
.,TRBV7-2,TRBJ1-2,CASSLARWGANYGYTF,TGTGCCAGCAGCTTAGCGCGGTGGGGAGCTAACTATGGCTACACCTTC
.,TRBV15,TRBJ1-3,CATSLWRSSGNTIYF,TGTGCCACCAGCCTTTGGCGGTCCTCTGGAAACACCATATATTTT
TRBD1,TRBV12-3/TRBV12-4,TRBJ2-7,CASSRDRNEQYF,TGTGCCAGCAGCCGGGACAGGAACGAGCAGTACTTC
.,TRBV7-8,TRBJ2-5,CASSPVLETQYF,TGTGCCAGCAGCCCAGTATTGGAGACCCAGTACTTC
.,TRBV18,TRBJ2-7,CASSKDRGLHEQYF,TGTGCCAGCTCAAAGGATCGGGGGTTACACGAGCAGTACTTC
TRBD2,TRBV5-6,TRBJ2-1,CASSPGLRGLNYNEQFF,TGTGCCAGCAGCCCGGGTTTGAGGGGACTAAACTACAATGAGCAGTTCTTC
.,TRBV7-2,TRBJ2-5,CASSLVFQETQYF,TGTGCCAGCAGCTTAGTATTCCAAGAGACCCAGTACTTC
TRBD1,TRBV28,TRBJ1-2,CASSPGQGGGYTF,TGTGCCAGCAGCCCGGGACAGGGCGGCGGCTACACCTTC
TRBD2,TRBV5-6,TRBJ2-5,CASSLAGTSEETQYF,TGTGCCAGCAGCTTGGCCGGGACTAGCGAGGAGACCCAGTACTTC
.,TRBV7-2,TRBJ1-1,CASSLAPAPGTEAFF,TGTGCCAGCAGCTTAGCCCCGGCTCCGGGGACTGAAGCTTTCTTT
TRBD2,TRBV9,TRBJ2-3,CASSVGVSGGAGDTQYF,TGTGCCAGCAGCGTAGGGGTTAGCGGGGGGGCCGGAGATACGCAGTATTTT